Listed here are 25 T cell receptor beta chains from one sample, sequenced in a study. Treg sorting used a CD4+CD25+CD127-/low gate. TCRdb processed the 5' RACE reads anew with MiXCR; each CDR3 protein has one entry. The sample lists some 11,000 distinct CDR3 sequences, 15% to 20% occurring once. Sequenced sample: Tregs sorted from a lymph node. These receptors came from a female donor with breast cancer.

By share, this clonotype counts as medium-sized. V and J are TRBV10-3 and TRBJ2-1, with 11 bases aligning to TRBD2. CDR1 is ENHRY and CDR2 is SYGVKD in the germline V gene. The V and J ends lost 2 bases and 9 bases, in that order; junction bases with no gene match: 18. This CDR3 region has 19 residues. CDR3: CAISELLLSGLAGYSEQFF. As DNA, the CDR3 is TGTGCCATCAGTGAGCTCCTTCTTTCCGGACTAGCGGGTTATAGTGAGCAGTTCTTC.

This clonotype was seen many times. The chain joins TRBV9 to TRBJ1-6, with D hard to call. The CDR3 length is 14 residues. V dropped 0 bases and J dropped 7 bases, with 8 bases sitting between them. CDR1 is SGDLS and CDR2 is YYNGEE in the germline V gene. In DNA form, the CDR3 reads TGTGCCAGCAGCGTAGTCCCAGAGAATTCACCCCTCCACTTT. Protein: CASSVVPENSPLHF.

By share of the sample, this clonotype is medium-sized (0.01 to 0.1%). In DNA form, the CDR3 reads TGTGCCAGCAGCTTAACTTACTCCGGGACAGAAGCAACTAATGAAAAACTGTTTTTT. Amino acids: CASSLTYSGTEATNEKLFF. This chain links TRBV7-3 with TRBJ1-4; 7 bases agree with TRBD1. In germline, CDR1 is SGHTA, CDR2 FQGTGA. After removal of 0 bases from V and 0 bases from J, the junction contained 10 bases not matched to a gene. The CDR3 is made up of 19 amino acids.

The CDR3 loop reads CASSQVSGMGTSYEQYF. The CDR3 DNA is TGCGCCAGCAGCCAAGTATCGGGGATGGGAACCTCCTACGAGCAGTACTTC. J is TRBJ2-7 and V is TRBV4-1, with D perhaps matching TRBD2 (5 bases). The CDR3 loop spans 17 amino acids. V lost 1 base, J lost 0 bases, and 16 bases lay in between. Germline-derived CDR1 and CDR2 are MGHRA and YSYEKL.

This clonotype has more than one count but fewer than ten. This may arise from a read error, as a much more abundant clone is one base away. The chain carries TRBV5-1 and TRBJ2-3, with TRBD2 matching over 7 bases. Germline CDR1 reads SGHRS; CDR2 reads YFSETQ. Unmatched junction bases numbered 6, after V lost 4 bases and J lost 7 bases. The CDR3 consists of 13 residues. The CDR3 region is CASSKRGGHTQYF. CDR3 sequence (DNA): TGCGCCAGCAGCAAGCGCGGGGGTCATACGCAGTATTTT.

This clonotype was recorded many times. The chain has TRBV27 and TRBJ1-6; 7 positions match TRBD1. The CDR3 runs to 14 residues. The germline gives CDR1 MNHEY, CDR2 SMNVEV (reference sequence). V gave up 5 bases and J gave up 7 bases; unmatched junction bases: 5. The CDR3 coding sequence is TGTGCCAGCAGTCGGGACAGACAAAATTCACCCCTCCACTTT. This translates into CASSRDRQNSPLHF.

In the case of this clonotype: Its ends do not fully match the called genes, so a read error is possible. The chain is built from TRBV20-1 and TRBJ2-1; a possible D gene is TRBD1 (6 bases). Germline values: CDR1 DFQATT, CDR2 SNEGSKA (reference sequence). This CDR3 has 11 residues. CDR3 region: CGAKNRAAQFF. CDR3 nucleotides: TGCGGTGCCAAGAACAGGGCGGCGCAGTTCTTC.

This clonotype is labeled as medium-sized. This rearrangement joins TRBV20-1 to TRBJ2-2, with 12 bases that match TRBD2. V lost 1 base, J lost 1 base, and 10 bases stayed unmatched. Germline V lookup: CDR1 DFQATT, CDR2 SNEGSKA (reference sequence). The CDR3 has 19 amino acids. CDR3 sequence (DNA): TGCAGTGCTAGAGGTACCACTAGCGGGGGGACCATGAACACCGGGGAGCTGTTTTTT. Translation: CSARGTTSGGTMNTGELFF.

This clonotype was counted a few times. V usage is TRBV28 and J usage is TRBJ2-6, with 7 nucleotides matching TRBD2. The CDR3 sequence is 17 residues long. Germline loops: CDR1 MDHEN, CDR2 SYDVKM. V lost 5 bases to trimming and J lost 4 bases; unmatched junction nucleotides: 11. The DNA for the CDR3 is TGTGCCAGCAGTGTAGTTCGTGGGAGGGCGGGGGCCAACGTCCTGACTTTC. Translated: CASSVVRGRAGANVLTF.

By sample share, this clonotype is medium-sized. V is TRBV7-2 and J is TRBJ2-5; the D is unclear. This CDR3 has 15 residues. Germline V gives CDR1 SGHTA, CDR2 FQGNSA. With 0 bases removed from V and 4 bases from J, the gap between germline ends came to 12 bases. CDR3: CASSLALGRRETQYF. The DNA of the CDR3 is TGTGCCAGCAGCTTAGCGCTAGGGCGCAGAGAGACCCAGTACTTC. The full variable domain, rest sourced from reference TRBV7-2 and TRBJ2-5, is GAGVSQSPSNKVTEKGKDVELRCDPISGHTALYWYRQSLGQGLEFLIYFQGNSAPDKSGLPSDRFSAERTGGSVSTLTIQRTQQEDSAVYLCASSLALGRRETQYFGPGTRLLVL.

By share of the sample, this clonotype is medium-sized. The chain couples TRBV29-1 to TRBJ1-5; perhaps TRBD1 as D (5 bases). Trimming left V 4 bases short and J 5 bases short, with 15 bases between. This CDR3 has 14 amino acids. Germline V CDR1 and CDR2: SQVTM, ANQGSEA. The DNA for the CDR3 is TGCAGCGTTGCAATCGGGACGGAGGATCAGCCCCAGCATTTT. Its protein product is CSVAIGTEDQPQHF.

By frequency in the sample, this clonotype is medium-sized (0.01 to 0.1%). The chain couples TRBV10-3 to TRBJ2-1; 10 positions agree with TRBD2. This CDR3 region has 14 residues. Trimming took 6 bases from V and 7 from J; bases not matched to a gene: 6. The V gene's germline CDR1 is ENHRY and CDR2 SYGVKD. The CDR3 nucleotides are TGTGCCATCAGGGAGAGCGGGAGGGAAAATGAGCAGTTCTTC. It is translated as CAIRESGRENEQFF.

Concerning this clonotype: The junction differs from germline at one of its ends, possibly a read error. The V call is TRBV29-1, the J call TRBJ1-2, with D hard to call. The length of the CDR3 is 12 residues. Germline-derived CDR1 and CDR2 are SQVTM and ANQGSEA. The CDR3 DNA sequence: TGCAGCGTTGAAGATCCCCGCTATGGCTGCACCTTC. This translates into CSVEDPRYGCTF. The full variable domain, in which reference TRBV29-1 and TRBJ1-2 provide the parts outside the CDR3, is SAVISQKPSRDICQRGTSLTIQCQVDSQVTMMFWYRQQPGQSLTLIATANQGSEATYESGFVIDKFPISRPNLTFSTLTVSNMSPEDSSIYLCSVEDPRYGCTFGSGTRLTVV.

The table lists this clonotype with many counts. The J gene is TRBJ2-2, the V gene TRBV5-1; 13 positions agree with TRBD2. Per the germline V gene, CDR1 is SGHRS and CDR2 is YFSETQ. The J segment lost 3 bases and the V segment lost 4 bases, leaving 6 bases of the junction unmatched. CDR3 length: 17 amino acids. CDR3 DNA sequence: TGCGCCAGCAGCCGGACTAGCGGGAGACGGTACACCGGGGAGCTGTTTTTT. Translation gives CASSRTSGRRYTGELFF.

This clonotype is judged medium-sized (0.01 to 0.1%). V gene TRBV20-1 combines with J gene TRBJ1-4; weak D call: TRBD1 (5 bases). This CDR3 spans 14 amino acids. CDR1 is DFQATT and CDR2 is SNEGSKA in the germline V gene (reference sequence). V was trimmed by 3 bases and J by 7 bases, leaving 15 bases between them. The DNA of the CDR3 is TGCAGTGCTAGTGGGGACTGGGGAGGTGAAAAACTGTTTTTT. This encodes CSASGDWGGEKLFF.

This clonotype occurred many times. The chain joins TRBV6-1 to TRBJ1-2; weak D call: TRBD1 (6 bases). The germline V gene encodes CDR1 MNHNS and CDR2 SASEGT. With 6 bases removed from V and 5 bases from J, the gap between germline ends came to 19 bases. The CDR3 extends over 15 amino acids. CDR3: CASRKQRAQGYGYTF. The CDR3 bases are TGTGCCAGCAGAAAACAGCGCGCCCAGGGGTATGGCTACACCTTC.

This clonotype counts as medium-sized (0.01 to 0.1%). The V and J genes are TRBV29-1 and TRBJ1-4; D is ambiguous. Germline CDR1 SQVTM, CDR2 ANQGSEA. V lost 4 bases, J lost 7 bases, and 10 bases lay in between. This CDR3 region has 12 residues. The CDR3 DNA sequence: TGCAGCGTTGGTTTTTTGGGTGAAAAACTGTTTTTT. This sequence encodes CSVGFLGEKLFF.

This clonotype was seen at least ten times. This rearrangement joins TRBV20-1 to TRBJ2-1; D gene ambiguous. V lost 5 bases, J lost 9 bases, and 8 bases lay in between. The CDR3 runs to 10 residues. CDR1 and CDR2 from the germline V gene are DFQATT and SNEGSKA (reference sequence). CDR3 bases: TGCAGTGCTCTCCGAACTGAGCAGTTCTTC. This translates into CSALRTEQFF.

Notes on this clonotype: The CDR3 carries no conserved terminal phenylalanine or tryptophan, so it likely arises from a read error. The genes are TRBV4-1 and TRBJ2-2; 7 positions agree with TRBD1. V lost 2 bases to trimming and J lost 7 bases; unmatched junction nucleotides: 4. Germline V gene lookup returns CDR1 MGHRA and CDR2 YSYEKL. The CDR3 totals 14 residues. CDR3 in amino acids: CASSQRQGYGELFC. The CDR3 region has the DNA TGCGCCAGCAGCCAAAGACAGGGTTACGGGGAGCTGTTTTGT.

This clonotype has a handful of counts. The V and J genes are TRBV30 and TRBJ2-5; D gene uncertain. CDR1 and CDR2 (germline): GTSNPN, SVGIG (reference sequence). This CDR3 has 13 amino acids. The V end was cut by 5 bases, the J end by 1 base, with 11 bases between. CDR3 protein: CAWCFVFQETQYF. The CDR3 nucleotides read TGTGCCTGGTGTTTTGTTTTCCAAGAGACCCAGTACTTC. Full variable domain (missing parts from reference TRBV30 and TRBJ2-5): SQTIHQWPATLVQPVGSPLSLECTVEGTSNPNLYWYRQAAGRGLQLLFYSVGIGQISSEVPQNLSASRPQDRQFILSSKKLLLSDSGFYLCAWCFVFQETQYFGPGTRLLVL.

This clonotype showed up many times. This chain links TRBV20-1 with TRBJ2-7; D is perhaps TRBD1 (6 bases). Germline V gives CDR1 DFQATT, CDR2 SNEGSKA (reference sequence). The V gene lost 0 bases and the J gene lost 5 bases, with 17 bases spanning the gap. This CDR3 comprises 15 residues. The CDR3 reads CSARDWGQGFNEQYF. CDR3 DNA sequence: TGCAGTGCTAGAGATTGGGGCCAGGGGTTCAACGAGCAGTACTTC.

Many counts were recorded for this clonotype. This chain uses TRBV28 with TRBJ2-7; the D is unclear. The germline V gene encodes CDR1 MDHEN and CDR2 SYDVKM. The CDR3 spans 13 residues. V dropped 6 bases and J dropped 2 bases, with 11 bases sitting between them. The CDR3 loop reads CASSRDATYEQYF. CDR3 DNA sequence: TGTGCCAGCAGCCGCGACGCAACCTACGAGCAGTACTTC.

This clonotype has just a few counts. This sequence may be a read error, since a much larger clone differs from it by one base. The chain links TRBV5-1 to TRBJ2-5; the match to TRBD1 covers 7 bases. The CDR3 has 15 residues. Germline V gene lookup returns CDR1 SGHRS and CDR2 YFSETQ. The trim removed 4 bases at V and 1 base at J, leaving 7 bases unmatched. CDR3 sequence: CASSVAGTVQETQYF. CDR3 nucleotide sequence: TGCGCCAGCAGCGTGGCCGGGACAGTCCAAGAGACCCAGTACTTC.

This clonotype was counted ten times or more. The genes are TRBV25-1 and TRBJ1-5; D ambiguous. V dropped 1 base and J dropped 4 bases, with 8 bases sitting between them. This CDR3 is built from 14 residues. CDR1 is MGHDK, CDR2 SYGVNS, per germline. CDR3 bases: TGTGCCAGCAGTGAATTGAAAGTTAATCAGCCCCAGCATTTT. It translates to CASSELKVNQPQHF.

Note on this clonotype: One end of the junction is discordant with germline, which a read error may explain. The chain recombines TRBV7-7 with TRBJ2-2, with D perhaps TRBD1 (6 bases). CDR1 and CDR2 from the germline V gene are SSHAT and FNYEAQ (reference sequence). This CDR3 is built from 15 residues. CDR3 in DNA: TGTGCTAGCAGCCGATCGGGACAGAACACCGGGGAGCTGTTTTTT. Residues: CASSRSGQNTGELFF. Full variable domain (outside the CDR3, taken from reference TRBV7-7 and TRBJ2-2): GAGVSQSPRYKVTKRGQDVTLRCDPISSHATLYWYQQALGQGPEFLTYFNYEAQPDKSGLPSDRFSAERPEGSISTLTIQRTEQRDSAMYRCASSRSGQNTGELFFGEGSRLTVL.